This TCR beta chain was obtained from a study of T cell changes during pregnancy in multiple sclerosis. Repertoires were generated with immunoSEQ multiplex PCR, while TCRdb's copy carries only in-frame clones and drops some. The sample holds roughly 48,000 clones, 85% to 95% seen once. Germline V lookup: CDR1 SGHNT, CDR2 YYREEE (reference sequence). This CDR3 contains 16 residues. V lost 0 bases, J lost 5 bases, and 15 bases lay in between. The sample in question was CD4+ T cells from peripheral blood mononuclear cells, obtained in the first trimester of pregnancy. The source is a female donor with multiple sclerosis, enrolled in a pregnancy study. The chain employs TRBV5-4 and TRBJ2-1, with D tentatively TRBD1 (6 bases). CDR3 sequence (DNA): TGTGCCAGCAGCTTGGTGGGGGCCACCAACCACAATGAGCAGTTCTTC. This codes for CASSLVGATNHNEQFF.